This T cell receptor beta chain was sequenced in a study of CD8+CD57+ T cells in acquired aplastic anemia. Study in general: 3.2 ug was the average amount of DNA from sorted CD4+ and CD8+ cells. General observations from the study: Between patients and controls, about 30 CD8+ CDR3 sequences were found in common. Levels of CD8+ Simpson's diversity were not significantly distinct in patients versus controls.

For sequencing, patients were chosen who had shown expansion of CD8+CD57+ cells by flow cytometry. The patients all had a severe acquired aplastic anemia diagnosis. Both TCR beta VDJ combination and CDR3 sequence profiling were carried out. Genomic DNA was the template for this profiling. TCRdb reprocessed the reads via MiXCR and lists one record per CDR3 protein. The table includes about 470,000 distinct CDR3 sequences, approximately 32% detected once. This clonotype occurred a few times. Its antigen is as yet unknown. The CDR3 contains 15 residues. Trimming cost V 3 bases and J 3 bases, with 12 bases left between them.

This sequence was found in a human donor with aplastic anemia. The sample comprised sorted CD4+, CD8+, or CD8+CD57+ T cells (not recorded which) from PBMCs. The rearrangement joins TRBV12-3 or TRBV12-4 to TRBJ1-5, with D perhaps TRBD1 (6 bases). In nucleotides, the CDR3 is TGTGCCAGCAGTTTCTACAGGGTAAACAATCAGCCCCAGCATTTT. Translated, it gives CASSFYRVNNQPQHF.